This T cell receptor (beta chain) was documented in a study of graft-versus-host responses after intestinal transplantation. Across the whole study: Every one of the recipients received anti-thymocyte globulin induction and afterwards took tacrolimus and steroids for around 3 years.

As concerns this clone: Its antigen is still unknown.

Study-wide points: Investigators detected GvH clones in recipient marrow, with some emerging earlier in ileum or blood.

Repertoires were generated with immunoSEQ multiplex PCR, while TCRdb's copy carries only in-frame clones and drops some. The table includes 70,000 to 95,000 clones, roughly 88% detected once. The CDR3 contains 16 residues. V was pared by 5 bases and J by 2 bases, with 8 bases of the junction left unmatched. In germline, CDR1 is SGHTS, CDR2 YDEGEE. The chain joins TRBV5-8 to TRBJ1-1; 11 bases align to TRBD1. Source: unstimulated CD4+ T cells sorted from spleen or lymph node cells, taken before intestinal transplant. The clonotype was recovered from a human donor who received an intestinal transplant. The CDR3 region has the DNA TGTGCCAGCAGGAGGACAGGGGGCGTCGGTAACACTGAAGCTTTCTTT. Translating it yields CASRRTGGVGNTEAFF.